The 2 T cell receptor beta chains in this list originate from one sample, sequenced in a study of shared clonotypes between healthy human individuals. Sequencing used immunoSEQ multiplex PCR; TCRdb keeps in-frame clones, though not all of them. The sample shows under 650,000 clones, almost 97% of them seen only once. Material for sequencing was naive CD4+ T cells sorted from blood. Subset reported: CD45RA+ positively selected. The receptors come from a woman in her twenties or thirties in good health.

The chain recombines TRBV11-1 with TRBJ1-1; no reliable D call. The CDR3 consists of 13 residues. Germline V gene data show CDR1 as SGHAT and CDR2 as FQDESV (reference sequence). The V and J ends lost 5 bases and 1 base respectively, with 8 bases between them. The CDR3 here is CASSPTENTEAFF. In DNA, the CDR3 is TGTGCCAGCAGCCCCACAGAGAACACTGAAGCTTTCTTT.

This clone appeared once. V is TRBV29-1 and J is TRBJ2-2; the D gene is possibly TRBD2 (5 bases). The CDR3 totals 14 residues. Germline V gene data show CDR1 as SQVTM and CDR2 as ANQGSEA. Trimming took 6 bases from V and 5 from J, leaving 16 bases between them. The CDR3 sequence is CSVGSLAATGELFF. In DNA, the CDR3 is TGCAGCGTCGGGTCCCTAGCCGCTACCGGGGAGCTGTTTTTT.